This T cell receptor (beta chain) comes out of a study of blood T cell repertoires in COVID-19. Profiled with immunoSEQ multiplex PCR; TCRdb holds only in-frame clones, not every one. The table shows some 330,000 clones, with roughly 86% occurring only once. This CDR3 is built from 14 residues. The germline V gene has CDR1 MDHEN and CDR2 SYDVKM. With V trimmed by 4 bases and J by 5 bases, 7 bases remained unmatched. The gene calls are TRBV28 and TRBJ1-2, with TRBD1 matching over 7 bases. What was sequenced was peripheral blood. The source is a woman between 25 and 40 years old with COVID-19, enrolled during active disease. CDR3: CASSSAGGEYGYTF. The CDR3 DNA reads as TGTGCCAGCAGTTCGGCAGGGGGAGAATATGGCTACACCTTC.